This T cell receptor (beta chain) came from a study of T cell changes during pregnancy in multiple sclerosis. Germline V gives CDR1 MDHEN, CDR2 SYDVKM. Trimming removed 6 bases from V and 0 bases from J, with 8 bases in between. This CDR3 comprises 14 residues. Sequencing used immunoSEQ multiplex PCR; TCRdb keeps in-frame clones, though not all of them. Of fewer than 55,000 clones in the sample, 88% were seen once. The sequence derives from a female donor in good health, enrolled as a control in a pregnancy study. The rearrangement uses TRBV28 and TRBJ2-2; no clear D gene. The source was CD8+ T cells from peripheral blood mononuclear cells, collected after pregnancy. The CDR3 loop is CASSPPANTGELFF. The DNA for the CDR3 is TGTGCCAGCAGCCCGCCGGCGAACACCGGGGAGCTGTTTTTT.